The clone carrying this T cell receptor beta chain appeared once. Its target is unknown. CDR3 length: 12 amino acids. V gave up 0 bases and J gave up 14 bases; unmatched junction bases: 4. Looked up from germline, CDR1 is MGHRA and CDR2 is YSYEKL. Time point described: week 5, during vaccination. All doses held 300 ug of mutant IDH1 20-mer peptide, with topical imiquimod. Each of the donors came in with new WHO grade 3 or 4 astrocytomas that were IDH1-mutant and ATRX-lost. This sample stems from a study of a mutant IDH1 vaccine in newly diagnosed glioma. At the level of the study: First vaccine doses came 4-6 weeks after radiotherapy alone, or with temozolomide cycles.

Clones were read by immunoSEQ multiplex PCR, and TCRdb kept only the in-frame ones, dropping some. The repertoire holds about 29,000 clones, with 87% as singletons. Sequencing was performed on peripheral blood mononuclear cells (PBMCs), taken from a glioma patient whose treatment included an IDH1 peptide vaccine. The receptor was derived from a woman in her thirties or forties with glioma. Some clones in this sample may be carry-over from other donors' samples. This chain connects TRBV4-1 to TRBJ2-1, with 7 bases fitting TRBD2. The CDR3 here is CASSQDGTSEFF. The CDR3 DNA reads TGCGCCAGCAGCCAAGATGGTACTAGCGAGTTCTTC.